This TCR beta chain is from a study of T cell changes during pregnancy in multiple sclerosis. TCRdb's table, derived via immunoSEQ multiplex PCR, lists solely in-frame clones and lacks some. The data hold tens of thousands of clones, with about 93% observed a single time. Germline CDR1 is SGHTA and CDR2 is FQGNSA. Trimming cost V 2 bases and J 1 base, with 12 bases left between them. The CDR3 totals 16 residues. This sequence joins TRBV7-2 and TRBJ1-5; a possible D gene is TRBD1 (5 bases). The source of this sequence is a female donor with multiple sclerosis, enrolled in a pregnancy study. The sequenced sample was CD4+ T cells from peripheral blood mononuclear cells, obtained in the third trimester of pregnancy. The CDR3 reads CASSLRGEDSNQPQHF. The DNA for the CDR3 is TGTGCCAGCAGCTTAAGAGGGGAGGACAGCAATCAGCCCCAGCATTTT.